This T cell receptor beta chain was sequenced in a study of shared clonotypes between healthy human individuals. Measured with immunoSEQ multiplex PCR; TCRdb has only the in-frame clones, and not every one. The table includes over a million clones, over 95% detected once. The CDR3 is 14 residues long. The V end lost 6 bases, the J end lost 1 base, and 12 bases lay between the germline ends. Germline-derived CDR1 and CDR2 are MDHEN and SYDVKM. The sequenced sample was naive CD4+ T cells sorted from blood. The sample's subset: CD45RA+ positively selected. This chain connects TRBV28 to TRBJ1-1; maybe TRBD1 (5 bases). The origin of this receptor is a man aged 25-40 years in good health. The CDR3 loop reads CASSQQVPNTEAFF. The CDR3 bases are TGTGCCAGCAGCCAACAGGTTCCGAACACTGAAGCTTTCTTT.